The 10 T cell receptor beta chains below come from one sample, sequenced in a study of OX40 agonist ivuxolimab in advanced cancers. Produced via immunoSEQ multiplex PCR; TCRdb's table is partial and in-frame only. The table has about 33,000 clones, roughly 80% seen once. Sequencing was performed on CD4+ or CD8+ T cells sorted from blood, taken in a trial of the OX40 agonist ivuxolimab. These receptors were taken from an adult with an advanced solid tumor such as melanoma, head and neck, liver or kidney cancer.

The chain couples TRBV4-1 to TRBJ2-5; the D is unclear. V was clipped by 0 bases and J by 1 base, with 9 bases between them. CDR1 MGHRA and CDR2 YSYEKL come from the germline V gene. This CDR3 spans 15 amino acids. The CDR3 here is CASSQDRSFQETQYF. CDR3 DNA: TGCGCCAGCAGCCAAGATAGGAGCTTCCAAGAGACCCAGTACTTC.

This rearrangement joins TRBV27 to TRBJ1-2, with a weak D call TRBD1 (5 bases). V was trimmed by 6 bases and J by 2 bases, leaving 19 bases between them. Germline V gives CDR1 MNHEY, CDR2 SMNVEV (reference sequence). The CDR3 covers 16 residues. This chain's CDR3 is CASSPGAGRRNYGYTF. In nucleotides, the CDR3 is TGTGCCAGCAGCCCCGGGGCCGGCAGGAGAAACTATGGCTACACCTTC.

The gene calls are TRBV5-1 and TRBJ2-1; 8 positions match TRBD2. The CDR3 loop spans 15 amino acids. V gave up 1 base and J gave up 4 bases; unmatched junction bases: 4. Per germline, CDR1 SGHRS and CDR2 YFSETQ. The CDR3 sequence: CASSLSGSGYNEQFF. CDR3 sequence (DNA): TGCGCCAGCAGCTTGAGCGGGAGTGGTTACAATGAGCAGTTCTTC.

In nucleotides, the CDR3 is TGTGCCAGCAGTTACTCGTCCAGAACGCCCCAGCATTTT. This sequence encodes CASSYSSRTPQHF. The chain couples TRBV6-5 to TRBJ1-5; no firm D call. CDR3 length: 13 residues. V was shortened by 0 bases and J by 9 bases, with 9 bases between the two germline ends. Germline CDR1 is MNHEY and CDR2 is SVGAGI.

The V call is TRBV10-3, the J call TRBJ2-1; no clear D. Germline CDR1 and CDR2: ENHRY and SYGVKD. This CDR3 comprises 16 residues. Between the trimmed V and J ends, which lost 4 bases and 0 bases, there was a span of 13 bases. The CDR3, as DNA: TGTGCCATCAGTGTGGTGGCCATGAGCTCCTACAATGAGCAGTTCTTC. This sequence encodes CAISVVAMSSYNEQFF.

The V gene is TRBV9, the J gene TRBJ2-7; unclear D gene. Trimming removed 0 bases from V and 0 bases from J, with 10 bases in between. From germline, CDR1 is SGDLS and CDR2 YYNGEE. The CDR3 totals 15 residues. The CDR3 spells CASSVDDGSSYEQYF. CDR3 sequence (DNA): TGTGCCAGCAGCGTAGACGACGGTAGCTCCTACGAGCAGTACTTC.

The genes are TRBV19 and TRBJ2-5, with D possibly being TRBD1 or TRBD2 (5 bases each). Deletions cut 6 bases from V and 3 bases from J, with 17 bases between. The CDR3 is 15 amino acids. The germline CDR1 and CDR2 sequences are LNHDA and SQIVND (reference sequence). The CDR3 sequence is CASRDIRLGEETQYF. In DNA, the CDR3 is TGTGCCAGTAGGGACATCAGGCTGGGAGAAGAGACCCAGTACTTC.

This rearrangement joins TRBV6-5 to TRBJ1-5, with D uncertain. Germline V gene data show CDR1 as MNHEY and CDR2 as SVGAGI. V was pared by 6 bases and J by 2 bases, with 11 bases between. The CDR3 totals 14 residues. CDR3 loop: CASSSGSGNQPQHF. The CDR3 DNA sequence: TGTGCCAGCAGCTCTGGTAGTGGCAATCAGCCCCAGCATTTT.

The V and J genes are TRBV28 and TRBJ2-3, with a tentative D call TRBD1 (5 bases). The CDR3 has 15 residues. From germline, CDR1 is MDHEN and CDR2 SYDVKM. V dropped 8 bases and J dropped 2 bases, with 17 bases sitting between them. The CDR3 nucleotides read TGTGCCAGCTCGCTACCGACAGCCCCCACAGATACGCAGTATTTT. This codes for CASSLPTAPTDTQYF.

The V call is TRBV28, the J call TRBJ2-5; TRBD2 is a possible D gene (5 bases). CDR3 length: 14 residues. V lost 5 bases to trimming and J lost 4 bases, with 14 bases between them. CDR1 and CDR2 from the germline V gene are MDHEN and SYDVKM. CDR3 protein: CASSLPRGRETQYF. CDR3 bases: TGTGCCAGCAGTCTTCCCCGGGGAAGAGAGACCCAGTACTTC. Variable domain in full (rest from reference TRBV28 and TRBJ2-5): DVKVTQSSRYLVKRTGEKVFLECVQDMDHENMFWYRQDPGLGLRLIYFSYDVKMKEKGDIPEGYSVSREKKERFSLILESASTNQTSMYLCASSLPRGRETQYFGPGTRLLVL.